The following is a TCR beta chain sequence with its context. V lost 0 bases, J lost 3 bases, and 9 bases lay in between. The CDR3 contains 14 residues. Germline V lookup: CDR1 ENHRY, CDR2 SYGVKD. This sample is part of a study of shared clonotypes between healthy human individuals. Background on the study: Three CD4 naive, three CD4 memory, two CD8 naive and one CD8 memory plate were used per donor.

CD45RO-negative, CCR7-positively selected cells formed the naive CD8 fraction, excluding terminally differentiated effector memory CD45RA+ cells. Replicate PCRs for sorted subsets used approximately 220 ng DNA; this equaled about 30,000 T cell genomes. The method was immunoSEQ multiplex PCR; TCRdb's version includes in-frame clones alone and lacks a portion of them. The profile shows about 590,000 clones, about 95% of them singletons. The chain carries TRBV10-3 and TRBJ2-7, with no clear D. Specimen: naive CD8+ T cells sorted from blood. The TCR sequence derives from a woman between 25 and 40 years old in good health. The CDR3 DNA sequence: TGTGCCATCAGTGAGTCGGGAAAGGGCTACGAGCAGTACTTC. It yields the protein CAISESGKGYEQYF.